This T cell receptor (beta chain) came from a study of molecular identifiers for immune sequencing clone quantification. The wider study: The replicate experiment used RNA from about 21,000 or 97,000 naive CD8 cells. This RNA was split into five aliquots, and four of them were sequenced.

The study, taken as a whole, reports: Reports indicate spiked Jurkat TCR RNA from one cell could be found among about 1.1 million naive cells. In naive cells, under 1% of molecules belonged to clones above 20 RNA copies, against over 98% in effector cells.

This CDR3 contains 14 residues. V was trimmed by 6 bases and J by 1 base, leaving 12 bases between them. Germline CDR1 is SNHLY and CDR2 is FYNNEI. This clonotype has at least ten counts. Its antigen is not known. Making the bulk TCR libraries relied on previously described methods and listed TCR primers. TCRdb reanalysed the PCR reads using MiXCR and keeps one entry per CDR3 protein. The sample lists 250,000 to 350,000 distinct CDR3 sequences, around 21% seen once, with roughly 0.86% in the top ten. The source material was naive CD8+ T cells from blood, with Jurkat cell RNA spiked in. Subset given: FACS-sorted CD8+CD4-CCR7+CD45RA+ naive T cells. The receptor was derived from a human donor in good health. Some libraries in this study had Jurkat cell RNA spiked in. J is TRBJ2-5 and V is TRBV2, with TRBD1 as a possible D gene (6 bases). The CDR3 sequence is CASRVTGPQETQYF. CDR3 bases: TGTGCCAGCAGGGTGACAGGTCCCCAAGAGACCCAGTACTTC.